The sequence of this T cell receptor beta chain was determined in a study of blood T cell repertoires in COVID-19. About the study: Whether acute or convalescent, the COVID-19 samples came from the United States, Italy and Spain. T cells, B-cell-depleted T cells, or PBMCs supplied cDNA or gDNA.

In the original processing: From reference gene primer amplification, estimates of nucleated cell counts were derived. Produced via immunoSEQ multiplex PCR; TCRdb's table is partial and in-frame only. V, J and clone size are those of that table, while D and trimming were read from the DNA. Of tens of thousands of clones listed, roughly four fifths are singletons. Deletions cut 5 bases from V and 11 bases from J, with 13 bases between. This CDR3 has 12 amino acids. Germline loops: CDR1 MNHEY, CDR2 SVGAGI. The chain recombines TRBV6-5 with TRBJ1-5; no reliable D call. The sequence was obtained from a human donor in a cohort sampled during active COVID-19. Sequenced input: peripheral blood. The DNA of the CDR3 is TGTGCCAGCAGTCACGGTCTTGGAGCCCAGCATTTT. This codes for CASSHGLGAQHF.